This TCR beta chain was captured by sequencing in a study of beta chain features in type 1 diabetes (dated by TCRdb to between 2018 and 2020). Describing the broader study: No differences in mean age, gender distribution, total cell number or subset yield were found between patients and healthy donors. A total of roughly 99 million sorted cells were examined across all samples, and the number of cells per subset was strongly correlated with RNA yield. In the study, recently diagnosed type 1 diabetes patients and matched healthy donors were compared on the TCRB repertoires of their sorted circulating CD4+ T cell subsets. Regulatory and stem cell-like memory subsets were isolated from only 8 patients and roughly eight healthy donors, whereas naive and central memory subsets came from all 30 or so donors. Paper-wide results and their limitations: PCR might favor shorter templates, but patient and control samples were amplified and corrected together, so any skew would affect both groups equally. Because cDNA was sequenced instead of genomic DNA, highly expressing activated cells could be over-represented, though the groups showed no difference in activation or CD3 levels. Fewer insertions and more nucleotide deletions at VDJ recombination sites were observed in patients with type 1 diabetes, implying thymic rearrangement abnormalities. Because the HLA sub-analyses included only small numbers of individuals, any influence of HLA type on TCRB rearrangement was left unresolved. Naive, central memory and regulatory TCRB repertoires appeared more similar among patients than among healthy donors. In all four CD4+ subsets, TCRB CDR3 length was moderately but significantly shorter in type 1 diabetes patients.

After removal of 5 bases from V and 2 bases from J, the junction retains 9 bases not matched to a gene. The germline V gene (reference sequence) provides CDR1 LNHDA and CDR2 SQIVND. From the cysteine through the phenylalanine, the CDR3 covers 16 amino acids. The only DNA kept is the CDR3, 48 bases in frame from the first base. All of the isolated RNA was reverse transcribed with the High Capacity cDNA Reverse Transcription Kit, so expressed TCRB transcripts were sequenced. Naive, central memory and regulatory T cell samples underwent deep immunoSEQ sequencing, averaging roughly 3.3 million total reads per sample. After sorted cells were lysed in RLT buffer, RNA was extracted with DNase-treated RNeasy Micro or Mini kits, with the choice depending on cell number. Each cell subset was processed on its own to prevent cross-contamination, while patient and healthy donor samples were processed together. TCRB sequences were amplified from cDNA with the immunoSEQ multiplex PCR, producing 87-bp fragments spanning the CDR3 region. Amplicons were sequenced on the Illumina HiSeq platform. The authors processed their data as follows. Synthetic template baselines were used to correct PCR bias computationally, reads within Hamming distance 2 were collapsed, and singletons that could not be merged were discarded. Reads were aligned against IMGT so that V, D and J genes, CDR3 length and insertions or deletions at six rearrangement sites could be assigned. Within each subset, clonotype counts were normalized to sorted cell number, and only after that were true diversity and Gini coefficients computed with the tcR R package. The overlap coefficient, calculated on TCRB nucleotide sequences, was used to measure repertoire sharing. Out-of-frame TCRB sequences from naive cells were analyzed as a proxy for the pre-selection repertoire. TCRdb took over this immuneACCESS table, retaining in-frame rearrangements with V and J assigned. Such tables are incomplete; in checked studies, under half of the missing clones stem from an unresolved V gene, and the remainder is unexplained. The DNA gave D and trimming, while V, J and clone size come from that table. The sample table shows more than 300,000 clones, and over 9.5% are seen once. The ten largest clones capture around 0.015% of the sample.

Each donor gave one peripheral blood draw, averaging roughly 120 mL, which was collected into heparinised tubes. Naive, central memory, regulatory and stem cell-like memory CD4+ T cells were sorted on a BD FACSAria II using a panel including CD45RO, CCR7, CD25, CD127, CD95 and CD27. All sorted populations exceeded 98% purity. PBMCs were separated immediately by Lymphoprep density gradient centrifugation and were stained directly, without being cultured. So that batch effects would be minimized, each experiment stained and sorted samples in pairs, pairing one healthy donor with one patient. On this clone: No cognate antigen has been identified for it. Base qualities are not at hand, and no much larger clone is one base apart.

The sequencing input was naive CD4+ T cells from blood. The meaning of the sample's cell subset or site label: true naive CD4+ T cells. Recombination joined TRBV19 with TRBJ2-3; 8 nucleotides in the junction match TRBD2. The source is a young man in good health. Read as DNA, the sequence is TGTGCCAGTAGTCCGACAACTAGCGGCCCCACAGATACGCAGTATTTT. It specifies CASSPTTSGPTDTQYF.